This T cell receptor (beta chain) was obtained from a study of early T cells in non-severe SARS-CoV-2 infection. Study summary: Sequencing was performed on bulk RNA from unsorted whole blood, leaving chains unpaired.

Whole-study results and caveats: Private and CD4 specificities were missed by VDJdb matching, which favored anti-spike CD8 responses.

Individual cDNA molecules received unique molecular identifiers during library preparation. TCRdb recomputed calls from the 5' RACE reads with MiXCR, one row per CDR3 protein. The table includes 100,000 to 130,000 distinct CDR3 sequences, around 10% detected once. Losses at the gene ends were 5 bases for V and 0 bases for J; bases not matched to a gene: 15. The CDR3 has 20 amino acids. The germline gives CDR1 LNHDA, CDR2 SQIVND (reference sequence). This clonotype was detected a few times. Its antigen is unidentified. This TCR derives from an adult who was a healthcare worker with PCR-confirmed SARS-CoV-2 infection or an uninfected control (not recorded which). The sequencing sample was made of whole blood. The rearrangement uses TRBV19 and TRBJ2-6, with 8 bases matching TRBD1. This CDR3 reads CASSYLTWDRTGSGANVLTF. The CDR3 DNA sequence: TGTGCCAGTAGTTACCTTACCTGGGACAGGACCGGCTCTGGGGCCAACGTCCTGACTTTC. The complete variable domain, with remaining parts taken from reference TRBV19 and TRBJ2-6, reads DGGITQSPKYLFRKEGQNVTLSCEQNLNHDAMYWYRQDPGQGLRLIYYSQIVNDFQKGDIAEGYSVSREKKESFPLTVTSAQKNPTAFYLCASSYLTWDRTGSGANVLTFGAGSRLTVL.